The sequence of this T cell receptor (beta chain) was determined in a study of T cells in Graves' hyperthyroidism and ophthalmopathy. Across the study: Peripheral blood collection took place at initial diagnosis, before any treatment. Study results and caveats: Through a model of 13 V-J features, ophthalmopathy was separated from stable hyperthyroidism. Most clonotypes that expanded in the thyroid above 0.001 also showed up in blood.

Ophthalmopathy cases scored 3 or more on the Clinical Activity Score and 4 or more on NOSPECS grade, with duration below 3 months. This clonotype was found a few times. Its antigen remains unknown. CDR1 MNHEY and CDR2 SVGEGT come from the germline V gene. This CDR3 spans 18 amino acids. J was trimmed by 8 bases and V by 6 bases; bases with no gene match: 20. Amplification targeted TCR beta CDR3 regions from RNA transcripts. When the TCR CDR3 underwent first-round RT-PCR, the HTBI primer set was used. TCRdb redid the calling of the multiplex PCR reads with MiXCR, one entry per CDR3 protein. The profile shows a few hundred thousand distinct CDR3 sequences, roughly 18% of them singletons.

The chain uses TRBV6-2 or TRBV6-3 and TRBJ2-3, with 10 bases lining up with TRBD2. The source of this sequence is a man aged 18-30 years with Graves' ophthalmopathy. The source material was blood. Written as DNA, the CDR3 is TGTGCCAGCAGCCGCCGGGGGATCAGCGGGGGGGGCCTGGGTACGCAGTATTTT. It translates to CASSRRGISGGGLGTQYF.